The TCR beta chain described here comes from a study of shared clonotypes between healthy human individuals. The study, taken as a whole, reports: In a handful of donors, 4.5% to 5.5% of naive CD4 clonotypes appeared in common.

With regard to this clone: Its antigen is currently unknown.

Original data processing: ImmunoSEQ gave junction-only sequences without quality scores, so filtering differed. Sequencing used immunoSEQ multiplex PCR; TCRdb keeps in-frame clones, though not all of them. V, J and clone size are taken as reported in that table, and D and trimming were inferred from the DNA itself. The sample has a few million clones, approximately 95% seen once. Germline CDR1 and CDR2: SGHKS and YYEKEE (reference sequence). The length of the CDR3 is 14 residues. The trim removed 4 bases at V and 5 bases at J, leaving 6 bases unmatched. There were no recent acute infections or vaccinations among the donors, who were healthy HIV-negative adults. Researchers partitioned CD4+ cells into CD45RA+ naive and CD45RA-negative memory subsets.

This sequence originates from a man between 18 and 29 years old in good health. Some clones in this sample may be carry-over from other donors' samples. The J gene is TRBJ1-1, the V gene TRBV5-5, with TRBD1 identical over 9 bases. The specimen sequenced was naive CD4+ T cells from PBMCs. Specified subset: CD45RA+ positively selected. The CDR3 protein is CASSQQGAWTEAFF. The CDR3 DNA reads TGTGCCAGCAGCCAACAGGGGGCTTGGACTGAAGCTTTCTTT.